These 11 T cell receptor beta chains came from one sample sequenced in a study of stem cell transplantation in POMP-related autoinflammatory disease. Some clones are missing from TCRdb's copy, which holds only in-frame ones; the method was immunoSEQ multiplex PCR. The sample includes tens of thousands of clones, roughly 88% seen only once; the top ten take about 0.66%. The specimen comprised CD4+ T cells from PBMCs, sampled after stem cell transplantation. The receptor source for this set is a human patient with POMP-related autoinflammation and immune dysregulation (PRAID). The T cells may partly be graft donor cells.

CDR3: CASRAFAGYQPQHF. As DNA, the CDR3 is TGTGCCAGCAGAGCCTTTGCGGGCTATCAGCCCCAGCATTTT. This sequence joins TRBV6-5 and TRBJ1-5; D is unclear. This CDR3 region has 14 residues. From germline, CDR1 is MNHEY and CDR2 SVGAGI. Trimming took off 6 bases at V and 5 bases at J, with 14 bases between the two ends.

The gene calls are TRBV6-1 and TRBJ1-5; 7 bases agree with TRBD1. This CDR3 has 13 amino acids. V gave up 2 bases and J gave up 7 bases; unmatched junction bases: 2. The germline V gene has CDR1 MNHNS and CDR2 SASEGT. The CDR3 nucleotides are TGTGCCAGCAGTGAACAGGGGGGACAGCCCCAGCATTTT. Residues: CASSEQGGQPQHF.

In this sample, this clone turned up once. This chain joins TRBV7-6 and TRBJ2-3; D not resolved. This CDR3 has 13 residues. Germline-derived CDR1 and CDR2 are SGHVS and FNYEAQ. V lost 0 bases and J 0 bases, leaving 1 base between the germline ends. The CDR3 is CASSLASTDTQYF. The CDR3 coding sequence is TGTGCCAGCAGCTTAGCTAGCACAGATACGCAGTATTTT.

CDR3 nucleotide sequence: TGCGCCAGCAGCTTGGGCGGCAGGGGGCTGAACACTGAAGCTTTCTTT. It codes for CASSLGGRGLNTEAFF. The chain has TRBV5-1 and TRBJ1-1; 8 positions agree with TRBD1. Trimming at V came to 0 bases and at J to 0 bases, leaving 4 bases not matched to a gene. From germline, CDR1 is SGHRS and CDR2 YFSETQ. The length of the CDR3 is 16 residues.

The rearrangement joins TRBV2 to TRBJ1-2, with D uncertain. Looked up from germline, CDR1 is SNHLY and CDR2 is FYNNEI. CDR3 length: 13 amino acids. Trimming pared 6 bases from V and 5 bases from J, leaving 13 bases between. Here the CDR3 reads CASRAGTMYGYTF. DNA of the CDR3: TGTGCCAGCAGGGCCGGCACTATGTATGGCTACACCTTC.

V usage is TRBV7-2 and J usage is TRBJ2-1; 8 nucleotides match TRBD2. Germline CDR1 and CDR2: SGHTA and FQGNSA. CDR3 length equals 16 residues. Trimming took 2 bases from V and 5 from J; bases not matched to a gene: 8. This chain's CDR3 is CASSLSGTRLNNEQFF. In nucleotides, the CDR3 is TGTGCCAGCAGCTTATCCGGGACTAGACTTAACAATGAGCAGTTCTTC.

The gene calls are TRBV19 and TRBJ2-5, with D perhaps TRBD1 (6 bases). CDR3 length: 13 amino acids. The germline V and J ends were trimmed by 3 bases and 1 base, with 6 bases remaining between them. Germline CDR1 LNHDA, CDR2 SQIVND (reference sequence). DNA for the CDR3: TGTGCCAGTAGTATGGACAGCCAAGAGACCCAGTACTTC. Translated: CASSMDSQETQYF.

The chain links TRBV7-2 to TRBJ1-5; D ambiguous. Germline values: CDR1 SGHTA, CDR2 FQGNSA. The CDR3 is 14 amino acids. Trimming removed 5 bases at V and 5 bases at J, with 13 bases between. CDR3 residues: CASSLIMGDQPQHF. CDR3 DNA sequence: TGTGCCAGCAGCCTGATAATGGGTGATCAGCCCCAGCATTTT.

This clone has just one count. The rearrangement joins TRBV2 to TRBJ1-6; D gene uncertain. This CDR3 is built from 13 residues. The V and J ends lost 5 bases and 5 bases respectively, with 7 bases between them. Germline CDR1 SNHLY, CDR2 FYNNEI. The CDR3 region has the DNA TGTGCCAGCAGTCCCAATGATAATTCACCCCTCCACTTT. Translating gives CASSPNDNSPLHF.

The DNA for the CDR3 is TGTGCCAGCAGCACCAGACAGGGAAATAACTATGGCTACACCTTC. This gives the protein CASSTRQGNNYGYTF. V usage is TRBV6-5 and J usage is TRBJ1-2, with 7 positions matching TRBD1. This CDR3 comprises 15 residues. Trimming at V came to 6 bases and at J to 1 base, leaving 8 bases not matched to a gene. Germline-derived CDR1 and CDR2 are MNHEY and SVGAGI.

This clone was counted once. CDR3 nucleotides: TGTGCCAGCAGCTTTGGCATGGGTGGCTACACCTTC. Its protein is CASSFGMGGYTF. The chain couples TRBV5-6 to TRBJ1-2; D is unclear. Germline assignment: CDR1 SGHDT and CDR2 YYEEEE. This CDR3 comprises 12 residues. The ends were cut back, 2 bases at V and 7 bases at J, with 9 bases in the middle.